The 13 T cell receptor beta chains below all came from one sample that was sequenced in a study of blood T cell repertoires in COVID-19. Sequencing used immunoSEQ multiplex PCR; TCRdb keeps in-frame clones, though not all of them. The table shows 110,000 to 150,000 clones, with more than 75% occurring only once. The sequenced material came from peripheral blood. Receptors originate from a human donor in a cohort sampled during active COVID-19.

The rearrangement joins TRBV9 to TRBJ2-2; D unclear. Trimming stripped 4 bases from V and 6 bases from J, with 7 bases between. This CDR3 has 12 residues. CDR1 and CDR2 (germline): SGDLS, YYNGEE. The CDR3 DNA follows: TGTGCCAGCAGCCCCCTGTCCGGGGAGCTGTTTTTT. Amino acids: CASSPLSGELFF. The full variable domain, with the rest looked up from reference TRBV9 and TRBJ2-2, is DSGVTQTPKHLITATGQRVTLRCSPRSGDLSVYWYQQSLDQGLQFLIQYYNGEERAKGNILERFSAQQFPDLHSELNLSSLELGDSALYFCASSPLSGELFFGEGSRLTVL.

The V gene is TRBV6-5, the J gene TRBJ2-5, with a weak D call TRBD1 (5 bases). This CDR3 is 15 amino acids long. Trimming shortened V by 4 bases and J by 4 bases, and 16 bases separated the two germline ends. The germline V gene has CDR1 MNHEY and CDR2 SVGAGI. In DNA form, the CDR3 reads TGTGCCAGCAGTTCAAGTAGGGGTTGGGGAGAGACCCAGTACTTC. This translates into CASSSSRGWGETQYF.

V and J are TRBV5-4 and TRBJ2-2; no clear D. CDR1 and CDR2 from the germline V gene are SGHNT and YYREEE (reference sequence). The CDR3 extends over 13 amino acids. Trimming left V 2 bases short and J 9 bases short, with 11 bases between. The CDR3 protein is CASSLLPNRELFF. In DNA, the CDR3 is TGTGCCAGCAGCTTATTGCCGAACAGGGAGCTGTTTTTT. Supplemented by reference TRBV5-4 and TRBJ2-2, the full variable domain reads ETGVTQSPTHLIKTRGQQVTLRCSSQSGHNTVSWYQQALGQGPQFIFQYYREEENGRGNFPPRFSGLQFPNYSSELNVNALELDDSALYLCASSLLPNRELFFGEGSRLTVL.

The chain recombines TRBV28 with TRBJ1-5; D might be TRBD1 (5 bases). CDR1 is MDHEN, CDR2 SYDVKM, per germline. The V gene lost 7 bases and the J gene lost 6 bases, with 16 bases spanning the gap. The length of the CDR3 is 14 residues. CDR3 loop: CASTLGTLGQPQHF. For the CDR3, the DNA is TGTGCCAGCACCCTGGGGACTCTCGGTCAGCCCCAGCATTTT.

This clone was recorded a few times. V gene TRBV27 combines with J gene TRBJ1-6, with 9 bases matching TRBD1. The CDR3 is made up of 19 amino acids. V shed 3 bases and J 7 bases; nucleotides not matched to a gene: 16. Germline V lookup: CDR1 MNHEY, CDR2 SMNVEV (reference sequence). CDR3 DNA: TGTGCCAGCAGTTTCTCAGCACTCCTCATGGGACAGGGAAATTCACCCCTCCACTTT. Residues: CASSFSALLMGQGNSPLHF.

V usage is TRBV2 and J usage is TRBJ2-7, with 7 positions matching TRBD1. The CDR3 totals 15 residues. Unmatched junction bases numbered 7, after V lost 3 bases and J lost 2 bases. The germline V gene has CDR1 SNHLY and CDR2 FYNNEI. DNA of the CDR3: TGTGCCAGCAGTGAGTTAGGACAGGACACCTACGAGCAGTACTTC. Translated, it gives CASSELGQDTYEQYF.

The chain couples TRBV28 to TRBJ1-1; D not certain. Per germline, CDR1 MDHEN and CDR2 SYDVKM. Trimming removed 4 bases at V and 2 bases at J, with 8 bases between. The CDR3 runs to 13 residues. CDR3 protein: CASSSRPNTEAFF. DNA of the CDR3: TGTGCCAGCAGTTCGAGGCCAAACACTGAAGCTTTCTTT.

The sample holds one count of this clone. The chain has TRBV10-2 and TRBJ1-1, with 7 bases matching TRBD1. The V gene's germline CDR1 is WSHSY and CDR2 SAAADI. J was trimmed by 1 base and V by 3 bases; bases with no gene match: 5. CDR3 length: 15 residues. CDR3 DNA sequence: TGCGCCAGCAGTGACAGGGGACAGCCGAACACTGAAGCTTTCTTT. Amino acids: CASSDRGQPNTEAFF.

The chain employs TRBV5-6 and TRBJ1-3; no firm D call. V was cut by 0 bases and J by 0 bases, with 10 bases left in between. The CDR3 has 16 amino acids. In germline, CDR1 is SGHDT, CDR2 YYEEEE. The CDR3 loop reads CASSLDSRFSGNTIYF. DNA for the CDR3: TGTGCCAGCAGCTTGGACAGTCGTTTCTCTGGAAACACCATATATTTT.

This clone was observed once. The V call is TRBV4-1, the J call TRBJ2-5, with TRBD2 identical over 11 bases. The junction had 8 bases not matched to a gene; V was cut back by 3 bases and J by 2 bases. The CDR3 has 17 residues. The germline V gene has CDR1 MGHRA and CDR2 YSYEKL. For the CDR3, the DNA is TGCGCCAGCAGCCAGACTAGCGGGACCAGTCTGCAAGAGACCCAGTACTTC. Its protein is CASSQTSGTSLQETQYF.

This clone was detected only once. The CDR3 loop is CASSLGFQRDLLSSTDTQYF. CDR3 DNA: TGTGCCAGCAGTTTAGGCTTCCAGCGGGACCTTCTCTCTAGCACAGATACGCAGTATTTT. This rearrangement joins TRBV28 to TRBJ2-3; 7 bases agree with TRBD2. This CDR3 region has 20 residues. Per the germline V gene, CDR1 is MDHEN and CDR2 is SYDVKM. Unmatched junction bases numbered 17, after V lost 2 bases and J lost 0 bases.

The chain uses TRBV28 and TRBJ2-5, with D unclear. Trimming removed 4 bases from V and 2 bases from J, with 11 bases in between. This CDR3 has 14 residues. Germline V lookup: CDR1 MDHEN, CDR2 SYDVKM. The CDR3 loop reads CASSSRVGQETQYF. The CDR3 DNA sequence: TGTGCCAGCAGTTCTAGAGTTGGGCAAGAGACCCAGTACTTC.

This chain joins TRBV24-1 and TRBJ2-1; D remains ambiguous. This CDR3 is 11 amino acids long. Germline loops: CDR1 KGHDR, CDR2 SFDVKD. Trimming removed 4 bases at V and 8 bases at J, with 5 bases between. The chain's CDR3 is CATSDLYEQFF. The CDR3 DNA is TGTGCCACCAGTGACTTATATGAGCAGTTCTTC.